Following are 25 T cell receptor beta chains from one sample sequenced in a study of T cell clones after liver transplantation. Clones were read by immunoSEQ multiplex PCR, and TCRdb kept only the in-frame ones, dropping some. This table holds roughly 55,000 clones, 65% to 80% found once. Specimen: CD4+ T cells from blood, collected less than 70 months after liver transplant. The receptor set was obtained from a human patient who received a liver transplant. Some T cells may be graft donor cells.

This clone showed up many times. The chain couples TRBV5-1 to TRBJ2-5; 7 positions match TRBD1. Germline lookup yields CDR1 SGHRS and CDR2 YFSETQ. There are 13 residues in the CDR3. The junction had 6 bases not matched to a gene; V was cut back by 5 bases and J by 5 bases. In nucleotides, the CDR3 is TGCGCCAGCAGACGAACAGGGGACGAGACCCAGTACTTC. Translated, it gives CASRRTGDETQYF.

This chain links TRBV30 with TRBJ2-2; a weak D match, TRBD1 (6 bases). Germline V gives CDR1 GTSNPN, CDR2 SVGIG (reference sequence). V was cut by 4 bases and J by 6 bases, with 15 bases left in between. CDR3 size: 14 residues. The CDR3 spells CAWTQLQGPGELFF. The CDR3 bases are TGTGCCTGGACGCAACTACAGGGACCCGGGGAGCTGTTTTTT.

This clone was recorded once. This sequence joins TRBV11-2 and TRBJ1-2; D gene uncertain. V dropped 0 bases and J dropped 0 bases, with 11 bases sitting between them. The CDR3 covers 16 residues. Germline assignment: CDR1 SGHAT and CDR2 FQNNGV. Here the CDR3 reads CASSLDPTVTNYGYTF. CDR3 nucleotides: TGTGCCAGCAGCTTAGATCCCACAGTCACTAACTATGGCTACACCTTC. The full variable domain, completed using reference TRBV11-2 and TRBJ1-2, is EAGVAQSPRYKIIEKRQSVAFWCNPISGHATLYWYQQILGQGPKLLIQFQNNGVVDDSQLPKDRFSAERLKGVDSTLKIQPAKLEDSAVYLCASSLDPTVTNYGYTFGSGTRLTVV.

V usage is TRBV7-9 and J usage is TRBJ2-7, with TRBD2 identical over 8 bases. Germline V gene sequence: CDR1 SEHNR, CDR2 FQNEAQ (reference sequence). V shed 6 bases and J 3 bases; nucleotides not matched to a gene: 7. CDR3 length: 14 residues. CDR3 bases: TGTGCCAGCAGTCCCGGACTAGCCAGCTACGAGCAGTACTTC. It specifies CASSPGLASYEQYF. Drawing the rest from reference TRBV7-9 and TRBJ2-7, the complete variable domain is DTGVSQNPRHKITKRGQNVTFRCDPISEHNRLYWYRQTLGQGPEFLTYFQNEAQLEKSRLLSDRFSAERPKGSFSTLEIQRTEQGDSAMYLCASSPGLASYEQYFGPGTRLTVT.

The rearrangement joins TRBV7-8 to TRBJ2-7; weak D call: TRBD1 (6 bases). Germline V gives CDR1 SGHVS, CDR2 FQNEAQ. Trimming stripped 5 bases from V and 0 bases from J, with 14 bases between. CDR3 size: 15 residues. CDR3 in DNA: TGTGCCAGCAGCGGCTCCGGGACACCCTCCTACGAGCAGTACTTC. The encoded protein is CASSGSGTPSYEQYF.

The chain is built from TRBV29-1 and TRBJ1-2, with D unclear. CDR1 is SQVTM, CDR2 ANQGSEA, per germline. Trimming took off 1 base at V and 8 bases at J, with 14 bases between the two ends. The CDR3 extends over 13 amino acids. CDR3 bases: TGCAGCGTTGAAGGTCTAGGGATAGGGGGCTACACCTTC. This encodes CSVEGLGIGGYTF.

The genes are TRBV7-2 and TRBJ1-3; tentatively, D is TRBD1 (5 bases). The germline V gene has CDR1 SGHTA and CDR2 FQGNSA. The V end lost 5 bases, the J end lost 4 bases, and 18 bases lay between the germline ends. The CDR3 consists of 16 residues. The CDR3 reads CASSLSGGLGGNTIYF. The CDR3 DNA is TGTGCCAGCAGCCTATCGGGGGGACTGGGAGGAAACACCATATATTTT.

The V call is TRBV5-1, the J call TRBJ2-7, with D perhaps TRBD2 (5 bases). The CDR3 runs 15 residues. Per germline, CDR1 SGHRS and CDR2 YFSETQ. Trimming took 2 bases from V and 2 from J, leaving 14 bases between them. The CDR3 sequence is CASSLTGNTPYEQYF. The CDR3 region has the DNA TGCGCCAGCAGCTTAACCGGGAATACACCCTACGAGCAGTACTTC.

The chain combines TRBV6-5 with TRBJ2-1, with D perhaps assigned TRBD1 or TRBD2 (5 bases each). The germline V and J ends were trimmed by 6 bases and 9 bases, with 15 bases remaining between them. The CDR3 is 13 residues long. CDR1 is MNHEY and CDR2 is SVGAGI in the germline V gene. CDR3 amino acids: CASSLGTRFEQFF. The CDR3 DNA reads as TGTGCCAGCAGCCTCGGGACCCGTTTTGAGCAGTTCTTC.

This sequence joins TRBV19 and TRBJ2-7; D unclear. Trimming stripped 3 bases from V and 2 bases from J, with 11 bases between. From germline, CDR1 is LNHDA and CDR2 SQIVND (reference sequence). The CDR3 covers 14 residues. In nucleotides, the CDR3 is TGTGCCAGTAGTATTATGAAGGGCCCCTACGAGCAGTACTTC. Translating it yields CASSIMKGPYEQYF.

The chain couples TRBV30 to TRBJ2-1, with D perhaps matching TRBD1 or TRBD2 (5 bases each). Trimming took off 2 bases at V and 0 bases at J, with 8 bases between the two ends. CDR1 and CDR2 (germline): GTSNPN, SVGIG (reference sequence). The CDR3 is 14 residues long. The CDR3 DNA follows: TGTGCCTGGAGTCGGGGCGGCTCCTACAATGAGCAGTTCTTC. Translation: CAWSRGGSYNEQFF.

The chain recombines TRBV4-1 with TRBJ1-2; D is undetermined. Germline V gene sequence: CDR1 MGHRA, CDR2 YSYEKL. Trimming pared 2 bases from V and 0 bases from J, leaving 4 bases between. The length of the CDR3 is 13 residues. CDR3 nucleotide sequence: TGCGCCAGCAGCCAAACTACTAACTATGGCTACACCTTC. Translation: CASSQTTNYGYTF.

This sequence joins TRBV21-1 and TRBJ2-4; no DNA check was done on the table's D call, TRBD2. TRBV21-1 is designated a pseudogene. This CDR3 has 16 residues. The CDR3 region is CASSKGGPKVGNIQYF. CDR3 DNA sequence: TGTGCCAGCAGCAAAGGAGGGCCGAAGGTGGGAAACATTCAGTACTTC.

This chain connects TRBV5-1 to TRBJ2-6; unclear D gene. Per the germline V gene, CDR1 is SGHRS and CDR2 is YFSETQ. V lost 5 bases, J lost 1 base, and 4 bases lay in between. There are 13 residues in the CDR3. The CDR3 region is CASSGSGANVLTF. The CDR3 DNA sequence: TGCGCCAGCAGTGGGTCTGGGGCCAACGTCCTGACTTTC.

A word on this clone: This sample includes further DNA sequences coding for the same CDR3. The J gene is TRBJ2-1, the V gene TRBV7-3, with TRBD2 identical over 10 bases. Trimming removed 5 bases from V and 6 bases from J; junction bases left unmatched: 4. Germline-derived CDR1 and CDR2 are SGHTA and FQGTGA. The CDR3 length is 14 residues. This CDR3 reads CASSLSGGANEQFF. CDR3 DNA: TGTGCCAGCAGCCTCAGCGGGGGGGCCAATGAGCAGTTCTTC.

A few counts support this clone. The V gene is TRBV30, the J gene TRBJ1-3; tentative D call: TRBD1 (5 bases). Trimming took off 5 bases at V and 4 bases at J, with 12 bases between the two ends. This CDR3 has 13 amino acids. CDR1 and CDR2 (germline): GTSNPN, SVGIG (reference sequence). CDR3 DNA sequence: TGTGCCTGGGCCCGCGGGGCAGGAAACACCATATATTTT. It encodes CAWARGAGNTIYF.

There are a few counts of this clone. V and J are TRBV25-1 and TRBJ2-5; no clear D. CDR3 length equals 17 residues. Germline-derived CDR1 and CDR2 are MGHDK and SYGVNS. Trimming removed 0 bases at V and 5 bases at J, with 19 bases between. In DNA form, the CDR3 reads TGTGCCAGCAGTGAATACGGTGGCGGAACGACCCTCGAGACCCAGTACTTC. This codes for CASSEYGGGTTLETQYF.

CDR3 nucleotides: TGTGCCAGCAGCTTCCAGGCCGGGTTGCGCGCTGAAGCTTTCTTT. Protein sequence: CASSFQAGLRAEAFF. The V and J genes are TRBV11-2 and TRBJ1-1, with no clear D. This CDR3 region has 15 residues. Per germline, CDR1 SGHAT and CDR2 FQNNGV. V was clipped by 3 bases and J by 6 bases, with 17 bases between them.

This clone turned up a few times. The chain's CDR3 is CASSVAPTGNTIYF. As DNA, the CDR3 is TGTGCCAGCAGCGTAGCGCCTACTGGAAACACCATATATTTT. This chain uses TRBV9 with TRBJ1-3, with D uncertain. Trimming pared 0 bases from V and 2 bases from J, leaving 6 bases between. The germline CDR1 and CDR2 sequences are SGDLS and YYNGEE. The CDR3 sequence is 14 residues long.

The V gene is TRBV10-3, the J gene TRBJ1-5; D is possibly TRBD1 (6 bases). There are 15 residues in the CDR3. Germline CDR1 ENHRY, CDR2 SYGVKD. V lost 11 bases and J 4 bases, leaving 21 bases between the germline ends. DNA for the CDR3: TGTGCCTCCTCTCAGAAGGGGGGCGGTAATCAGCCCCAGCATTTT. Translated, it gives CASSQKGGGNQPQHF.

This clone was detected once. The CDR3 reads CASSFGHNEQFF. In DNA form, the CDR3 reads TGTGCCAGCAGTTTTGGCCACAATGAGCAGTTCTTC. The V gene is TRBV28, the J gene TRBJ2-1; unclear D gene. Trimming stripped 3 bases from V and 5 bases from J, with 5 bases between. Germline assignment: CDR1 MDHEN and CDR2 SYDVKM. There are 12 residues in the CDR3.

This chain joins TRBV14 and TRBJ1-5; D is ambiguous. The CDR3 runs to 14 residues. Per germline, CDR1 SGHDN and CDR2 FVKESK. The V end was cut by 4 bases, the J end by 3 bases, with 10 bases between. CDR3 in amino acids: CASSPSDINQPQHF. CDR3 DNA: TGTGCCAGCAGCCCTTCCGATATCAATCAGCCCCAGCATTTT.

The V gene is TRBV5-4, the J gene TRBJ1-5, with a possible D match to TRBD1 (5 bases). This CDR3 is built from 17 residues. Germline lookup yields CDR1 SGHNT and CDR2 YYREEE (reference sequence). V lost 4 bases to trimming and J lost 4 bases, with 21 bases between them. The CDR3 sequence is CASSAGWEGQINQPQHF. The CDR3 bases are TGTGCCAGCAGCGCAGGATGGGAGGGGCAGATTAATCAGCCCCAGCATTTT.

V gene TRBV5-5 combines with J gene TRBJ2-3; TRBD1 agrees at 7 bases. V lost 4 bases, J lost 4 bases, and 6 bases stayed unmatched. CDR3 length equals 14 residues. Per germline, CDR1 SGHKS and CDR2 YYEKEE (reference sequence). The CDR3 DNA reads as TGTGCCAGCAGCCGACAGGGTAGGGCAGATACGCAGTATTTT. Residues: CASSRQGRADTQYF.

This clone was observed a single time. The chain links TRBV5-5 to TRBJ1-5, with 7 bases lining up with TRBD1. The CDR3 covers 14 residues. Germline V CDR1 and CDR2: SGHKS, YYEKEE (reference sequence). Trimming cost V 1 base and J 7 bases; bases outside gene matches: 5. The CDR3 DNA follows: TGTGCCAGCAGCTTGACAGGGGTACGGCAGCCCCAGCATTTT. Its translation is CASSLTGVRQPQHF.